This paragraph covers one T cell receptor beta chain sequence. Its antigen is not known. The CDR3 spans 16 residues. Trimming removed 4 bases from V and 5 bases from J; junction bases left unmatched: 7. Germline V gene data show CDR1 as KGHSH and CDR2 as LQKENI. Every isolated RNA sample was fully reverse transcribed, so sequencing captured expressed TCRB transcripts. Only in-frame clones appear in the TCRdb table, and some are missing; sequencing was by immunoSEQ multiplex PCR. This table holds 110,000 or so clones, around 40% found once. The sample belongs to a study of beta chain features in type 1 diabetes. Broader study findings: Still unanswered here is whether HLA type influences TCRB rearrangement.

The sequencing sample was made of stem cell memory CD4+ T cells from blood. J is TRBJ2-7 and V is TRBV18, with 14 bases aligning to TRBD2. The TCR was taken from a woman under 30 in good health. CDR3 loop: CASSLGLAGVVDEQYF. CDR3 sequence (DNA): TGTGCCAGCTCACTGGGACTAGCGGGAGTTGTCGACGAGCAGTACTTC.